Presented here are 11 T cell receptor beta chains from one specimen sequenced in a study of technical replicates of blood from a few donors. The table came from immunoSEQ multiplex PCR; TCRdb's copy has only in-frame clones and leaves some out. The sample shows tens of thousands of clones, approximately 96% of them seen only once. Sample: T cells isolated from PBMCs. The receptor source for this set is a human donor in good health.

This sequence joins TRBV27 and TRBJ1-5, with D unresolved. The germline CDR1 and CDR2 sequences are MNHEY and SMNVEV (reference sequence). The CDR3 runs to 15 residues. V gave up 3 bases and J gave up 0 bases, with 9 bases separating them. The CDR3 DNA reads TGTGCCAGCAGTTTTGATTTCTATAGCAATCAGCCCCAGCATTTT. Its protein is CASSFDFYSNQPQHF.

Worth noting for this clone: A junction boundary mismatches the germline segment, possibly from a read error. The chain couples TRBV2 to TRBJ1-5; D perhaps matches TRBD1 (6 bases). From germline, CDR1 is SNHLY and CDR2 FYNNEI. The CDR3 consists of 14 residues. CDR3 protein: CASSLGRGNQPQHF. DNA for the CDR3: TGTGCCAGCAGCCTCGGCAGGGGCAACCAGCCCCAGCATTTT.

The chain joins TRBV27 to TRBJ1-4, with D perhaps TRBD1 (5 bases). CDR3 length equals 15 residues. V lost 2 bases and J lost 3, with 10 bases in between. Germline V gene lookup returns CDR1 MNHEY and CDR2 SMNVEV (reference sequence). The CDR3 loop is CASSLTGPSNEKLFF. CDR3 nucleotide sequence: TGTGCCAGCAGTTTAACAGGACCGTCTAATGAAAAACTGTTTTTT.

The rearrangement joins TRBV7-3 to TRBJ2-7, with a possible D match to TRBD1 (5 bases). This CDR3 contains 13 residues. Germline assignment: CDR1 SGHTA and CDR2 FQGTGA. Trimming pared 2 bases from V and 4 bases from J, leaving 9 bases between. This chain's CDR3 is CASSLLGDYEQYF. As DNA, the CDR3 is TGTGCCAGCAGCTTACTAGGGGATTACGAGCAGTACTTC.

The CDR3 spells CASSTGTGTGTYEQYF. In nucleotides, the CDR3 is TGTGCCAGCAGCACCGGTACCGGGACAGGGACCTACGAGCAGTACTTC. This chain joins TRBV11-2 and TRBJ2-7; 9 bases are shared with TRBD1. CDR3 length: 16 amino acids. Germline V CDR1 and CDR2: SGHAT, FQNNGV. Unmatched junction bases numbered 10, after V lost 5 bases and J lost 2 bases.

This clone was observed once. The V call is TRBV5-1, the J call TRBJ1-5; no definite D call. V gave up 0 bases and J gave up 5 bases, with 12 bases separating them. The CDR3 is made up of 15 amino acids. Germline assignment: CDR1 SGHRS and CDR2 YFSETQ. CDR3: CASSLEREVDQPQHF. The CDR3 DNA reads as TGCGCCAGCAGCTTGGAACGGGAGGTCGATCAGCCCCAGCATTTT.

This sequence joins TRBV4-1 and TRBJ1-4, with D unresolved. Germline V gene data show CDR1 as MGHRA and CDR2 as YSYEKL. The CDR3 length is 16 residues. V was shortened by 0 bases and J by 8 bases, with 16 bases between the two germline ends. CDR3 protein: CASSQELGDSREKLFF. CDR3 coding DNA: TGCGCCAGCAGCCAAGAACTAGGAGATAGCAGAGAAAAACTGTTTTTT.

CDR3 residues: CASSLGPGRAYEQYF. Written as DNA, the CDR3 is TGTGCCAGCAGTTTAGGTCCCGGGAGGGCCTACGAGCAGTACTTC. The chain recombines TRBV27 with TRBJ2-7, with 8 bases fitting TRBD2. With V trimmed by 2 bases and J by 2 bases, 5 bases remained unmatched. The CDR3 length is 15 residues. In germline, CDR1 is MNHEY, CDR2 SMNVEV (reference sequence).

This clone appeared once. The V and J genes are TRBV15 and TRBJ1-2; no firm D call. CDR3 length equals 13 residues. The V gene lost 3 bases and the J gene lost 3 bases, with 8 bases spanning the gap. Germline values: CDR1 LNHNV, CDR2 YYDKDF (reference sequence). The CDR3 protein is CATSSPLDYGYTF. CDR3 bases: TGTGCCACCAGCAGCCCACTAGACTATGGCTACACCTTC.

This clone has a handful of counts. V gene TRBV30 combines with J gene TRBJ1-4; 7 nucleotides align to TRBD1. This CDR3 is 16 amino acids long. The J segment lost 1 base and the V segment lost 7 bases, leaving 12 bases of the junction unmatched. Germline values: CDR1 GTSNPN, CDR2 SVGIG (reference sequence). The CDR3 region is CASQKTGVETNEKLFF. The CDR3 DNA sequence: TGTGCCTCTCAAAAAACAGGGGTGGAAACTAATGAAAAACTGTTTTTT.

The V and J genes are TRBV2 and TRBJ2-5, with 10 bases matching TRBD2. The CDR3 totals 19 residues. CDR1 and CDR2 (germline): SNHLY, FYNNEI. J lost 5 bases, V lost 3 bases, and 18 bases had no gene match. This CDR3 reads CASSDEGGPASGRRETQYF. Here the CDR3 DNA reads TGTGCCAGCAGTGATGAGGGGGGCCCTGCTAGCGGGAGAAGGGAGACCCAGTACTTC.